The clone carrying this TCR beta chain was recorded only once. Its antigen remains unknown. Molecular barcoded adaptors covering alpha/delta and beta/gamma chains were used on 400 ng RNA. TCRdb independently ran MiXCR on the reads; one entry per CDR3 protein. The profile shows roughly 90,000 distinct CDR3 sequences, under 25% of them singletons. The sample originates from a study of read filtering for tumor transcriptome and immune sequencing. Across the study: Patients were approximately 17 male and about 15 female, mean age around 70 years, range about 45 to 85. RNA-seq yielded only about 80 to 1,400 TCR reads, IR-seq about 4 to 11 million.

This CDR3 is built from 15 residues. Germline V CDR1 and CDR2: MGHDK, SYGVNS. Trimming stripped 6 bases from V and 3 bases from J, with 17 bases between. Study outcomes and limitations: In IR-seq, single-read clonotypes were about 80% of clonotypes but approximately 3.5% of reads. Even smaller IR-seq throughput identified most shared clonotypes.

Sequencing was performed on a population of CD138-negative cells sorted from bone marrow. The receptor was derived from a donor at least 40 years old with multiple myeloma. The J gene is TRBJ2-5, the V gene TRBV25-1; D call uncertain. The CDR3 here is CASSSPRQSEETQYF. The CDR3 DNA reads as TGTGCCAGCAGCAGTCCCCGCCAGAGTGAAGAGACCCAGTACTTC.